This T cell receptor (beta chain) originates from a study of blood T cell repertoires in COVID-19. About the research overall: Sites in the United States, Italy and Spain provided acute and convalescent COVID-19 samples.

Authors' analysis steps: Reference gene primers were amplified, and this amplification served to estimate nucleated cell counts. Sequenced by immunoSEQ multiplex PCR; TCRdb stores in-frame clones only, minus some. V and J calls plus clone size are reproduced from that table; the DNA served to infer D and trimming. In the table there are about 210,000 clones, roughly 78% of which are singletons. This CDR3 comprises 14 residues. Germline V lookup: CDR1 KGHDR, CDR2 SFDVKD. With 9 bases removed from V and 0 bases from J, the gap between germline ends came to 12 bases. The sequenced sample was peripheral blood. The sequence derives from a middle-aged woman with acute or convalescent COVID-19. V is TRBV24-1 and J is TRBJ2-3, with D perhaps TRBD2 (5 bases). CDR3 DNA sequence: TGTGCCACCGCACGAGGGTCCAGCACAGATACGCAGTATTTT. It is translated as CATARGSSTDTQYF.